Listed here are 5 T cell receptor beta chains from one sample, sequenced in a study of blood T cell repertoires in COVID-19. This table comes from immunoSEQ multiplex PCR, and its TCRdb copy is limited to in-frame clones, with some not included. The table shows some 150,000 clones, with 85% occurring only once. Sequencing input: peripheral blood. The receptors stem from a woman in her forties with active or convalescent COVID-19.

The chain is built from TRBV9 and TRBJ1-1; D not resolved. The V end lost 0 bases, the J end lost 7 bases, and 10 bases lay between the germline ends. Germline V gene data show CDR1 as SGDLS and CDR2 as YYNGEE. The CDR3 loop spans 13 amino acids. This chain's CDR3 is CASSVGRDVEAFF. The CDR3 nucleotides read TGTGCCAGCAGCGTAGGGAGGGATGTTGAAGCTTTCTTT. Full variable domain (rest looked up from reference TRBV9 and TRBJ1-1): DSGVTQTPKHLITATGQRVTLRCSPRSGDLSVYWYQQSLDQGLQFLIQYYNGEERAKGNILERFSAQQFPDLHSELNLSSLELGDSALYFCASSVGRDVEAFFGQGTRLTVV.

The genes are TRBV21-1 and TRBJ1-1; TRBD1 was called by the table and not checked on the DNA. TRBV21-1 represents a pseudogene. This CDR3 has 18 residues. The CDR3 loop reads CASSKGIERGQLSTEAFF. CDR3 nucleotide sequence: TGTGCCAGCAGCAAAGGTATTGAGAGGGGGCAATTGAGCACTGAAGCTTTCTTT.

This clone was seen more than once but under ten times. The V gene is TRBV29-1, the J gene TRBJ1-1, with TRBD1 as a possible D gene (6 bases). Germline loops: CDR1 SQVTM, CDR2 ANQGSEA. Trimming shortened V by 8 bases and J by 0 bases, and 13 bases separated the two germline ends. The CDR3 runs to 13 residues. The CDR3 bases are TGCAGCTCCAGGGGTGGACTGAACACTGAAGCTTTCTTT. Encoded protein: CSSRGGLNTEAFF.

The chain is built from TRBV2 and TRBJ2-7, with D possibly TRBD2 on 6 matching bases. The CDR3 contains 13 residues. Trimming pared 4 bases from V and 2 bases from J, leaving 9 bases between. The V gene's germline CDR1 is SNHLY and CDR2 FYNNEI. Here the CDR3 DNA reads TGTGCCAGCAGTGGGGCGGGAACCTACGAGCAGTACTTC. Translation gives CASSGAGTYEQYF.

This clone appeared once. The chain joins TRBV30 to TRBJ2-7; D might be TRBD1 (5 bases). This CDR3 is 12 amino acids long. Per the germline V gene, CDR1 is GTSNPN and CDR2 is SVGIG (reference sequence). Trimming took 3 bases from V and 2 from J, leaving 8 bases between them. The CDR3 DNA reads TGTGCCTGGAGCCAGGGAACCTACGAGCAGTACTTC. Encoded protein: CAWSQGTYEQYF.